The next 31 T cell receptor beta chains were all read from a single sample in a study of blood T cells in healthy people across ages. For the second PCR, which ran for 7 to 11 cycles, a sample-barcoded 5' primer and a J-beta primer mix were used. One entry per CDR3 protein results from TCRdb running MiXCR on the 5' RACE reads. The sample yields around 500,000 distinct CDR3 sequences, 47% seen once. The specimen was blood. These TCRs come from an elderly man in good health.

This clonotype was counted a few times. The CDR3 region has the DNA TGCGCCAGCAGCTCCCGGAAAATAGCGGATACTGCCTACGAGCAGTACTTC. It yields the protein CASSSRKIADTAYEQYF. The rearrangement uses TRBV5-1 and TRBJ2-7; tentatively, D is TRBD2 (6 bases). The V and J ends lost 3 bases and 2 bases respectively, with 21 bases between them. Germline lookup yields CDR1 SGHRS and CDR2 YFSETQ. This CDR3 has 17 amino acids.

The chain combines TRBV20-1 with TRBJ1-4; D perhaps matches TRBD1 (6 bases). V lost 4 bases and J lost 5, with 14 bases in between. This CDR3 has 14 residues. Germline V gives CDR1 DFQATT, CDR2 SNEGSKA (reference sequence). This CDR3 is CSATTTGLNEKLFF. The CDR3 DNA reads TGCAGTGCTACTACGACAGGCTTAAATGAAAAACTGTTTTTT.

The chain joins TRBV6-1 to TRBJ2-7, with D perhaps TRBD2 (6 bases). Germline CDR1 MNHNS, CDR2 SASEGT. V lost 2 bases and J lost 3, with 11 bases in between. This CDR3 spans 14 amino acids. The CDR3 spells CASSELAGIYEQYF. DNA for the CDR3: TGTGCCAGCAGTGAACTCGCGGGAATCTACGAGCAGTACTTC.

CDR3 coding DNA: TGCGCCAGCAGCCCCGACTCCCTTGGAGAGCAGTTCTTC. This sequence encodes CASSPDSLGEQFF. The J gene is TRBJ2-1, the V gene TRBV4-3; D remains unclear. Germline values: CDR1 LGHNA, CDR2 YSLEER. This CDR3 contains 13 residues. V was pared by 4 bases and J by 10 bases, with 14 bases between.

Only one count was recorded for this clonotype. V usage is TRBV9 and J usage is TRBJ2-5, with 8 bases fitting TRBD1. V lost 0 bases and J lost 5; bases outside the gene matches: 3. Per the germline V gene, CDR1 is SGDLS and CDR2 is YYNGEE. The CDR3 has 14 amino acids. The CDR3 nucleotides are TGTGCCAGCAGCGTAGGACAGGGGTCCGAGACCCAGTACTTC. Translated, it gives CASSVGQGSETQYF. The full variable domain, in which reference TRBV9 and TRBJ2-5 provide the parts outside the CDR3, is DSGVTQTPKHLITATGQRVTLRCSPRSGDLSVYWYQQSLDQGLQFLIQYYNGEERAKGNILERFSAQQFPDLHSELNLSSLELGDSALYFCASSVGQGSETQYFGPGTRLLVL.

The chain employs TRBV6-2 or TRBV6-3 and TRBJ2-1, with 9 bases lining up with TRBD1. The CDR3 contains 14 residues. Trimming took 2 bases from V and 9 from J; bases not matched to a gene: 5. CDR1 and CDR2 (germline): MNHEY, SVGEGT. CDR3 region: CASSYGQGISEQFF. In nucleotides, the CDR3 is TGTGCCAGCAGTTACGGACAGGGGATTAGTGAGCAGTTCTTC.

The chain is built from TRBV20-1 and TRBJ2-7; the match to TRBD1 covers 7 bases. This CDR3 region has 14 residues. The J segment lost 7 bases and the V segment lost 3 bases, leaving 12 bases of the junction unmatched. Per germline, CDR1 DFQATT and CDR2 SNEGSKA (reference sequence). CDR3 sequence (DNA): TGCAGTGCTAGCCTCCGAACAGGGGTCAATGAGCAGTACTTC. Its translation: CSASLRTGVNEQYF.

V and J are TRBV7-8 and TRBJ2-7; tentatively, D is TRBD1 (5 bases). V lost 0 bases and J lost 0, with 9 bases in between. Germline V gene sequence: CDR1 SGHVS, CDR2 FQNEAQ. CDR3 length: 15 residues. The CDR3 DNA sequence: TGTGCCAGCAGCTTAGCGGCGACAGACTCCTACGAGCAGTACTTC. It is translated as CASSLAATDSYEQYF.

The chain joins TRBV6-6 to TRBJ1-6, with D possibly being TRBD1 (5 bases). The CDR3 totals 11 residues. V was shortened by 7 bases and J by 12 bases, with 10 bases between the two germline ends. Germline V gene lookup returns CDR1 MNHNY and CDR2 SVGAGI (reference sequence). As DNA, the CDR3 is TGTGCCAGCAACGCCGGGGGACCCCTCCACTTT. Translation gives CASNAGGPLHF.

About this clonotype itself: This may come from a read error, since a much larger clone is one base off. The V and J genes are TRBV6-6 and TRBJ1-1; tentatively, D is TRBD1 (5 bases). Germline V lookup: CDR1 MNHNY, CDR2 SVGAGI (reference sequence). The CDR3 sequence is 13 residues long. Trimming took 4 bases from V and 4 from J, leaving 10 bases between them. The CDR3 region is CASSCGGGTEAFF. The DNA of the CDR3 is TGTGCCAGCAGTTGCGGGGGTGGCACTGAAGCTTTCTTT.

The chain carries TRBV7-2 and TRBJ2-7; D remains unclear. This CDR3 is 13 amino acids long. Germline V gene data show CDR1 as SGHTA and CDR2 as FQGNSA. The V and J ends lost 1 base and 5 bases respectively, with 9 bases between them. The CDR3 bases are TGTGCCAGCAGCTTAGTCCTGGGTGACGAGCAGTACTTC. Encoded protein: CASSLVLGDEQYF.

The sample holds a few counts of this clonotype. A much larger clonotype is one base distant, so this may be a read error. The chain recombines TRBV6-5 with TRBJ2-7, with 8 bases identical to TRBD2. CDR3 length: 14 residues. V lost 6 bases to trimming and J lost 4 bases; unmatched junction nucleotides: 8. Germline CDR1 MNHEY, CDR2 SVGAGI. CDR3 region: CASRRRAGAYEQYF. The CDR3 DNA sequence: TGTGCCAGCAGGAGACGAGCGGGAGCTTACGAGCAGTACTTC.

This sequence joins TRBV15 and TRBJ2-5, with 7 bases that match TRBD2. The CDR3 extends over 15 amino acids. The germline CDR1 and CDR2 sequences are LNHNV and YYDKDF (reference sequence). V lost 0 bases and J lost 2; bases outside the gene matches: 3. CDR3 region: CATSRDLGGQETQYF. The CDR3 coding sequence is TGTGCCACCAGCAGAGATCTGGGAGGGCAAGAGACCCAGTACTTC.

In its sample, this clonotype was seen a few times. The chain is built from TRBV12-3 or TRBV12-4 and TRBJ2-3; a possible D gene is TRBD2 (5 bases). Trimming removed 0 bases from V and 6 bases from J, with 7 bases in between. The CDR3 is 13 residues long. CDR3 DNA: TGTGCCAGCAGTTTAGCGGCGGGTGATACGCAGTATTTT. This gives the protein CASSLAAGDTQYF.

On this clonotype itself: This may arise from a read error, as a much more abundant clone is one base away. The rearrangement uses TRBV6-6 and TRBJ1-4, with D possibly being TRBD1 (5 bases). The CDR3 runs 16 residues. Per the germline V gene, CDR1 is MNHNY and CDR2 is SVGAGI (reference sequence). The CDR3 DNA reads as TGTGCCAGCAGCCATTTCCTAGGGACGGAGAATGAAAGACTGTTTTTT. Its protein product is CASSHFLGTENERLFF.

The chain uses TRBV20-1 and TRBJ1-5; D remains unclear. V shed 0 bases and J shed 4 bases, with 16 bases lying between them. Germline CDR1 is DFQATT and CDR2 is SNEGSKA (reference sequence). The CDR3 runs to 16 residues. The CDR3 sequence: CSARDRRALANQPQHF. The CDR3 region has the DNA TGCAGTGCTAGAGATCGACGGGCATTAGCTAATCAGCCCCAGCATTTT.

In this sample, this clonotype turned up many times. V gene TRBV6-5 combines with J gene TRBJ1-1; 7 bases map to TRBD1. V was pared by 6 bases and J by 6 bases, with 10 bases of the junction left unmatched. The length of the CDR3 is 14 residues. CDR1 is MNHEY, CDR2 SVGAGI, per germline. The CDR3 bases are TGTGCCAGCAGACCGGGACAGCGATATTCTGAAGCTTTCTTT. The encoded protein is CASRPGQRYSEAFF.

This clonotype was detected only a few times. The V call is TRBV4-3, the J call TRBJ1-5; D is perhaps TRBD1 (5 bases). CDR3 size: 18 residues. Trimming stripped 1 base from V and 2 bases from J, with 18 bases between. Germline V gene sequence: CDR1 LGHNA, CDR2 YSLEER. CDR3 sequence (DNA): TGCGCCAGCAGCCAAGGACGGGGTGGGGGGAGTGGCAATCAGCCCCAGCATTTT. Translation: CASSQGRGGGSGNQPQHF.

The CDR3, as DNA: TGTGCCAGTGCACGGATAAACACTGAAGCTTTCTTT. Encoded protein: CASARINTEAFF. The chain joins TRBV6-5 to TRBJ1-1, with D uncertain. V was shortened by 9 bases and J by 2 bases, with 10 bases between the two germline ends. The CDR3 spans 12 residues. Germline assignment: CDR1 MNHEY and CDR2 SVGAGI.

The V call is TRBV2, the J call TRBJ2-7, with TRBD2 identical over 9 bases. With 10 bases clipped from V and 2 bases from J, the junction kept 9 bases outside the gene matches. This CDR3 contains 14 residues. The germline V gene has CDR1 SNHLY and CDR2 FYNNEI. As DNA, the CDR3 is TGTGCCACAACGAGGACTAGCGTAACCTACGAGCAGTACTTC. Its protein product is CATTRTSVTYEQYF. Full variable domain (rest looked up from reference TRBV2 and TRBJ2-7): EPEVTQTPSHQVTQMGQEVILRCVPISNHLYFYWYRQILGQKVEFLVSFYNNEISEKSEIFDDQFSVERPDGSNFTLKIRSTKLEDSAMYFCATTRTSVTYEQYFGPGTRLTVT.

In DNA, the CDR3 is TGTGCCAGCAGCCCAGCTCGGAGCACCGGGGAGCTGTTTTTT. This translates into CASSPARSTGELFF. The genes are TRBV11-1 and TRBJ2-2; D gene unclear. The ends were cut back, 5 bases at V and 4 bases at J, with 11 bases in the middle. The CDR3 loop spans 14 amino acids. Germline CDR1 SGHAT, CDR2 FQDESV (reference sequence).

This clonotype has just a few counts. Here the CDR3 reads CASSQGMGNTEAFF. The CDR3 DNA reads as TGCGCCAGCAGCCAAGGTATGGGAAACACTGAAGCTTTCTTT. This chain uses TRBV4-3 with TRBJ1-1; no clear D gene. V was shortened by 1 base and J by 2 bases, with 8 bases between the two germline ends. The CDR3 extends over 14 amino acids. Germline CDR1 reads LGHNA; CDR2 reads YSLEER.

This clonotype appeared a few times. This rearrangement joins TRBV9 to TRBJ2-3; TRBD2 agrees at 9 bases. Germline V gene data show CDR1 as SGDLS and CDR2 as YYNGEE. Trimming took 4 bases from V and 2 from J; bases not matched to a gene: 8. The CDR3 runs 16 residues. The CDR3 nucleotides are TGTGCCAGCAGCCCCGAGCCGGGACTAGCCACAGATACGCAGTATTTT. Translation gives CASSPEPGLATDTQYF.

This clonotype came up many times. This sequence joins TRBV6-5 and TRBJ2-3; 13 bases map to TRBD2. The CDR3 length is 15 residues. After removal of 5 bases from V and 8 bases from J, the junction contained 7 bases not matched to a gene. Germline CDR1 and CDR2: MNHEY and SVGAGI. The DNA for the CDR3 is TGTGCCAGCAGTCAGGGGACTAGCGGGATCCGTACGCAGTATTTT. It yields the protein CASSQGTSGIRTQYF.

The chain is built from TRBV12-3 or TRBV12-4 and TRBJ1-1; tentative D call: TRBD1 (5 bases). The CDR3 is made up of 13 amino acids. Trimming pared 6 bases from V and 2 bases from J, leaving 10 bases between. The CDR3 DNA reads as TGTGCCAGCAGCGGACAAATAAACACTGAAGCTTTCTTT. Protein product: CASSGQINTEAFF.

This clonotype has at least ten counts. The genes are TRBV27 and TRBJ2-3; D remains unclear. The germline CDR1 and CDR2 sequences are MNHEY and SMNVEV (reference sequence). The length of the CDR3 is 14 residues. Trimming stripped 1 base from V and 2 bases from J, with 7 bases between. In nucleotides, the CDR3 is TGTGCCAGCAGTTTATTCGCCCTCACAGATACGCAGTATTTT. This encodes CASSLFALTDTQYF.

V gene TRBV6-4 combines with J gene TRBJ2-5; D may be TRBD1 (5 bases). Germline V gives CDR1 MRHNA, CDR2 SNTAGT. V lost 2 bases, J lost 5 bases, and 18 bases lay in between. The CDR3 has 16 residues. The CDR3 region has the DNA TGTGCCAGCAGTGACAGGAACAGGCCGATCTTGGAGACCCAGTACTTC. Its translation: CASSDRNRPILETQYF.

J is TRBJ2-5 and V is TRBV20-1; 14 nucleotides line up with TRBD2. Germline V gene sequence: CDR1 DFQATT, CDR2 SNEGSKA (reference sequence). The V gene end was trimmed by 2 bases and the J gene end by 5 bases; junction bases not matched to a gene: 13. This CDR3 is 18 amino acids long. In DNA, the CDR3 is TGCAGTGCTAGAAAAGGGACTAGCGGGAGTCCCCTGGGGGAGACCCAGTACTTC. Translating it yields CSARKGTSGSPLGETQYF.

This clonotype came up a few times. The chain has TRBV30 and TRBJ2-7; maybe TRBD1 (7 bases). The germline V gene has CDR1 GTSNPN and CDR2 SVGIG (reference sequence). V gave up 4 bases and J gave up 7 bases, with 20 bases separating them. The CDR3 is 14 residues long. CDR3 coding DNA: TGTGCCTGGAACCAGGGGGGAGCACCTAGTGAGCAGTACTTC. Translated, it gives CAWNQGGAPSEQYF. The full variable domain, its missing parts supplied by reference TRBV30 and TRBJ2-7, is SQTIHQWPATLVQPVGSPLSLECTVEGTSNPNLYWYRQAAGRGLQLLFYSVGIGQISSEVPQNLSASRPQDRQFILSSKKLLLSDSGFYLCAWNQGGAPSEQYFGPGTRLTVT.

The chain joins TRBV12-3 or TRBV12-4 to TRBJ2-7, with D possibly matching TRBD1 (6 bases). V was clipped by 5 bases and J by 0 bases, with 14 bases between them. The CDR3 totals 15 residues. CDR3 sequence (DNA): TGTGCCAGCAGTCCCGTGGGACACCGCTCCTACGAGCAGTACTTC. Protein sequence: CASSPVGHRSYEQYF.

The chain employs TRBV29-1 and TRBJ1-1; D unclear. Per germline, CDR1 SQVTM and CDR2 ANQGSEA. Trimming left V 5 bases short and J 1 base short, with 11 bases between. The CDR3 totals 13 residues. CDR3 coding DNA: TGCAGCGTTCCGTCGGCAGGGAACACTGAAGCTTTCTTT. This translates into CSVPSAGNTEAFF.